The present entry profiles one TCR beta chain with its context. This sample was included in a study of blood T cell repertoires in COVID-19. Overall study context: The origin of the acute and convalescent COVID-19 samples was the United States, Italy and Spain.

The V segment lost 5 bases and the J segment 5 bases; nucleotides outside the gene matches: 17. The CDR3 length is 18 residues. Looked up from germline, CDR1 is MDHEN and CDR2 is SYDVKM. Per the original methods: How many nucleated cells were present was estimated from reference gene primer amplification. Only in-frame clones appear in the TCRdb table, and some are missing; sequencing was by immunoSEQ multiplex PCR. V and J calls and clone size are those listed in that table; D and trimming were worked out from the DNA. The repertoire holds some 140,000 clones, with less than 80% as singletons. The clonotype comes from a man in his sixties with acute or convalescent COVID-19. The genes are TRBV28 and TRBJ1-2; TRBD1 aligns across 10 bases. Sequencing was done on a sample of peripheral blood. This CDR3 reads CASSRSGTGAAFKYGYTF. The CDR3 DNA reads TGTGCCAGCAGTCGAAGCGGGACAGGGGCAGCCTTTAAGTATGGCTACACCTTC.